A single sample gave rise to the 25 T cell receptor beta chains below, sequenced in a study of OX40 agonist ivuxolimab in advanced cancers. Assay used: immunoSEQ multiplex PCR; TCRdb lists only in-frame clones, some missing. The sample lists around 81,000 clones, around 80% occurring once. The material was CD4+ or CD8+ T cells sorted from blood, obtained in a trial of the OX40 agonist ivuxolimab. The receptors derive from an adult with an advanced solid tumor such as melanoma, head and neck, liver or kidney cancer.

This chain uses TRBV19 with TRBJ2-3; TRBD2 matches at 8 bases. CDR3 length equals 15 residues. The trim removed 5 bases at V and 0 bases at J, leaving 4 bases unmatched. Germline V CDR1 and CDR2: LNHDA, SQIVND (reference sequence). Here the CDR3 reads CASSETSGSTDTQYF. In DNA, the CDR3 is TGTGCCAGTAGTGAAACTAGCGGAAGCACAGATACGCAGTATTTT.

CDR3 bases: TGTGCCAGCAGCTCTCCGCTAGCGGGAATTGATGATACGCAGTATTTT. As protein: CASSSPLAGIDDTQYF. The chain links TRBV5-4 to TRBJ2-3, with 9 bases identical to TRBD2. Trimming at V came to 3 bases and at J to 6 bases, leaving 11 bases not matched to a gene. CDR3 length: 16 amino acids. Germline values: CDR1 SGHNT, CDR2 YYREEE (reference sequence).

The V call is TRBV27, the J call TRBJ1-1; 11 bases are a match to TRBD1. Germline lookup yields CDR1 MNHEY and CDR2 SMNVEV (reference sequence). The CDR3 has 14 amino acids. The V and J ends lost 3 bases and 4 bases, in that order; junction bases with no gene match: 1. DNA of the CDR3: TGTGCCAGCAGTTTTGGGACAGGGGGCACTGAAGCTTTCTTT. Its translation: CASSFGTGGTEAFF.

The genes are TRBV5-4 and TRBJ1-2, with 9 bases aligning to TRBD1. Germline CDR1 and CDR2: SGHNT and YYREEE (reference sequence). V shed 5 bases and J 2 bases; nucleotides not matched to a gene: 16. The CDR3 length is 18 residues. CDR3 residues: CASRRFGGQGMSNYGYTF. The CDR3 DNA reads as TGTGCCAGCAGAAGATTCGGGGGACAGGGAATGTCGAACTATGGCTACACCTTC.

The rearrangement links TRBV7-3 to TRBJ2-7, with D possibly TRBD2 on 5 matching bases. This CDR3 is built from 14 residues. V lost 5 bases to trimming and J lost 2 bases, with 13 bases between them. Germline-derived CDR1 and CDR2 are SGHTA and FQGTGA. CDR3 coding DNA: TGTGCCAGCAGCCCCGGCGGACTTGCCTACGAGCAGTACTTC. Residues: CASSPGGLAYEQYF.

The V gene is TRBV5-4, the J gene TRBJ1-4; 7 nucleotides align to TRBD1. V lost 0 bases and J lost 6; bases outside the gene matches: 2. Germline V gives CDR1 SGHNT, CDR2 YYREEE (reference sequence). The CDR3 runs 14 residues. The CDR3 sequence: CASSLARGDEKLFF. The CDR3 DNA follows: TGTGCCAGCAGCTTGGCCAGGGGGGATGAAAAACTGTTTTTT.

The sample holds a few counts of this clone. V is TRBV10-3 and J is TRBJ1-2; a possible D gene is TRBD1 (6 bases). The germline V gene has CDR1 ENHRY and CDR2 SYGVKD. CDR3 length: 12 amino acids. The V gene lost 6 bases and the J gene lost 6 bases, with 11 bases spanning the gap. Here the CDR3 DNA reads TGTGCCATCAGAACACAGGGAAATGGCTACACCTTC. It is translated as CAIRTQGNGYTF.

J is TRBJ2-7 and V is TRBV27; the match to TRBD2 covers 8 bases. The V gene's germline CDR1 is MNHEY and CDR2 SMNVEV (reference sequence). V lost 6 bases and J lost 2; bases outside the gene matches: 15. The CDR3 contains 17 residues. The CDR3 sequence is CASRKTKFSGNPYEQYF. The CDR3 nucleotides read TGTGCCAGCAGAAAAACGAAATTTAGCGGGAATCCCTACGAGCAGTACTTC.

This chain uses TRBV2 with TRBJ1-3; TRBD1 aligns across 8 bases. Germline values: CDR1 SNHLY, CDR2 FYNNEI. Trimming took 8 bases from V and 2 from J; bases not matched to a gene: 5. This CDR3 contains 14 residues. CDR3 in amino acids: CASLKTGAGNTIYF. The CDR3 DNA is TGTGCCAGCCTTAAGACAGGGGCTGGAAACACCATATATTTT.

The gene calls are TRBV27 and TRBJ2-1; 9 bases map to TRBD2. This CDR3 comprises 15 residues. The V and J ends lost 3 bases and 8 bases, in that order; junction bases with no gene match: 8. In germline, CDR1 is MNHEY, CDR2 SMNVEV (reference sequence). For the CDR3, the DNA is TGTGCCAGCAGTTTCTTTGCGGGAGGGCTTTATGAGCAGTTCTTC. This encodes CASSFFAGGLYEQFF.

CDR3 sequence: CASSSLGTGTGNTIYF. CDR3 DNA sequence: TGTGCCAGCAGTTCCCTAGGGACAGGGACTGGAAACACCATATATTTT. This chain links TRBV27 with TRBJ1-3; 9 bases are a match to TRBD1. CDR1 MNHEY and CDR2 SMNVEV come from the germline V gene (reference sequence). There are 16 residues in the CDR3. V lost 4 bases, J lost 2 bases, and 6 bases stayed unmatched.

This sequence joins TRBV11-2 and TRBJ2-3, with 11 positions matching TRBD2. This CDR3 comprises 18 residues. The V and J ends lost 5 bases and 6 bases, in that order; junction bases with no gene match: 16. Germline CDR1 and CDR2: SGHAT and FQNNGV. The CDR3 DNA follows: TGTGCCAGCAGCGTCGGTTCTAGCGGGGGGCCCTGGGCTGATACGCAGTATTTT. Its translation: CASSVGSSGGPWADTQYF.

This clone turned up a few times. The chain couples TRBV7-2 to TRBJ1-3; D gene ambiguous. With 0 bases removed from V and 15 bases from J, the gap between germline ends came to 15 bases. Germline V gene lookup returns CDR1 SGHTA and CDR2 FQGNSA. The CDR3 contains 13 residues. As DNA, the CDR3 is TGTGCCAGCAGCTTAGCCCCGGTTGCCATGCCATATTTT. This sequence encodes CASSLAPVAMPYF. The full variable domain, its missing parts supplied by reference TRBV7-2 and TRBJ1-3, is GAGVSQSPSNKVTEKGKDVELRCDPISGHTALYWYRQSLGQGLEFLIYFQGNSAPDKSGLPSDRFSAERTGGSVSTLTIQRTQQEDSAVYLCASSLAPVAMPYFGEGSWLTVV.

The chain joins TRBV21-1 to TRBJ1-6. TRBV21-1 is deemed a pseudogene. The CDR3 spans 13 residues. The CDR3 nucleotides read TGTGGTAGGCCCACTGGGTTTAATTCACCCCTCCACTTT. Translation gives CGRPTGFNSPLHF.

This chain joins TRBV14 and TRBJ1-2; no clear D gene. The CDR3 contains 15 residues. The germline CDR1 and CDR2 sequences are SGHDN and FVKESK. Trimming pared 1 base from V and 4 bases from J, leaving 13 bases between. CDR3 sequence reads: CASSQVPTVAYGYTF. The DNA for the CDR3 is TGTGCCAGCAGCCAAGTCCCGACGGTGGCCTATGGCTACACCTTC.

The chain recombines TRBV27 with TRBJ2-1; D not resolved. V dropped 2 bases and J dropped 6 bases, with 11 bases sitting between them. The CDR3 is made up of 14 amino acids. The germline V gene has CDR1 MNHEY and CDR2 SMNVEV (reference sequence). Here the CDR3 DNA reads TGTGCCAGCAGTTTACGGGCACTTGGCAATGAGCAGTTCTTC. This gives the protein CASSLRALGNEQFF.

The chain is built from TRBV11-2 and TRBJ2-7; D ambiguous. The CDR3 is made up of 13 amino acids. Germline values: CDR1 SGHAT, CDR2 FQNNGV. CDR3 loop: CAAAYAPAREQYF. Written as DNA, the CDR3 is TGTGCAGCAGCTTATGCCCCCGCTCGGGAGCAGTACTTC. Full variable domain (outside the CDR3, taken from reference TRBV11-2 and TRBJ2-7): EAGVAQSPRYKIIEKRQSVAFWCNPISGHATLYWYQQILGQGPKLLIQFQNNGVVDDSQLPKDRFSAERLKGVDSTLKIQPAKLEDSAVYLCAAAYAPAREQYFGPGTRLTVT.

The chain combines TRBV7-6 with TRBJ1-6; D uncertain. V was pared by 6 bases and J by 4 bases, with 10 bases between. The CDR3 totals 14 residues. CDR1 and CDR2 from the germline V gene are SGHVS and FNYEAQ. This CDR3 reads CASSPGAYNSPLHF. For the CDR3, the DNA is TGTGCCAGCAGTCCAGGCGCATATAATTCACCCCTCCACTTT.

The J gene is TRBJ1-6, the V gene TRBV9; TRBD1 matches 11 bases. CDR3 length equals 14 residues. Trimming took 3 bases from V and 9 from J; bases not matched to a gene: 2. The germline V gene has CDR1 SGDLS and CDR2 YYNGEE. The CDR3 nucleotides are TGTGCCAGCAGCGCCGGGACAGGGGGTTCACCCCTCCACTTT. It translates to CASSAGTGGSPLHF.

The chain combines TRBV19 with TRBJ2-2; maybe TRBD2 (6 bases). CDR1 LNHDA and CDR2 SQIVND come from the germline V gene (reference sequence). This CDR3 contains 16 residues. V was pared by 8 bases and J by 1 base, with 17 bases between. The CDR3, as DNA: TGTGCCAGTCTCCAGGCTAGCGTAAAGAACACCGGGGAGCTGTTTTTT. It encodes CASLQASVKNTGELFF. Full variable domain (remainder filled in from reference TRBV19 and TRBJ2-2): DGGITQSPKYLFRKEGQNVTLSCEQNLNHDAMYWYRQDPGQGLRLIYYSQIVNDFQKGDIAEGYSVSREKKESFPLTVTSAQKNPTAFYLCASLQASVKNTGELFFGEGSRLTVL.

The chain employs TRBV4-2 and TRBJ2-7; TRBD2 aligns across 8 bases. The CDR3 is 15 amino acids. V was clipped by 3 bases and J by 3 bases; unmatched bases: 7. Germline V gene data show CDR1 as LGHNA and CDR2 as YNFKEQ. The CDR3 here is CASSQASGQNYEQYF. The CDR3 DNA reads as TGTGCCAGCAGCCAGGCTAGCGGGCAGAACTACGAGCAGTACTTC.

This clone was counted once. This sequence joins TRBV28 and TRBJ2-7, with D tentatively TRBD2 (7 bases). V lost 2 bases and J lost 3, with 11 bases in between. The CDR3 sequence is 14 residues long. Germline V lookup: CDR1 MDHEN, CDR2 SYDVKM. CDR3 coding DNA: TGTGCCAGCAGTTTACAGCGGGACAACTACGAGCAGTACTTC. Encoded protein: CASSLQRDNYEQYF. Complete variable domain (other parts from reference TRBV28 and TRBJ2-7): DVKVTQSSRYLVKRTGEKVFLECVQDMDHENMFWYRQDPGLGLRLIYFSYDVKMKEKGDIPEGYSVSREKKERFSLILESASTNQTSMYLCASSLQRDNYEQYFGPGTRLTVT.

The chain joins TRBV19 to TRBJ2-1; TRBD1 matches at 12 bases. The CDR3 sequence is 16 residues long. V was pared by 1 base and J by 7 bases, with 5 bases of the junction left unmatched. In germline, CDR1 is LNHDA, CDR2 SQIVND (reference sequence). This CDR3 is CASSIVGDRGRNEQFF. CDR3 sequence (DNA): TGTGCCAGTAGTATAGTAGGGGACAGGGGGCGGAATGAGCAGTTCTTC.

This clone has only one observation. The V and J genes are TRBV2 and TRBJ2-5; D unresolved. CDR1 and CDR2 from the germline V gene are SNHLY and FYNNEI. The CDR3 totals 16 residues. Trimming took off 1 base at V and 4 bases at J, with 16 bases between the two ends. The CDR3 reads CASSEGGSPQVETQYF. In DNA, the CDR3 is TGTGCCAGCAGTGAAGGGGGATCACCCCAGGTAGAGACCCAGTACTTC.

The chain joins TRBV11-2 to TRBJ2-4; D gene uncertain. The V gene lost 5 bases and the J gene lost 1 base, with 12 bases spanning the gap. Germline V gene lookup returns CDR1 SGHAT and CDR2 FQNNGV. This CDR3 is 15 amino acids long. CDR3 in DNA: TGTGCCAGCAGCCCCGGGTGGCGGGCCAAAAACATTCAGTACTTC. It is translated as CASSPGWRAKNIQYF.